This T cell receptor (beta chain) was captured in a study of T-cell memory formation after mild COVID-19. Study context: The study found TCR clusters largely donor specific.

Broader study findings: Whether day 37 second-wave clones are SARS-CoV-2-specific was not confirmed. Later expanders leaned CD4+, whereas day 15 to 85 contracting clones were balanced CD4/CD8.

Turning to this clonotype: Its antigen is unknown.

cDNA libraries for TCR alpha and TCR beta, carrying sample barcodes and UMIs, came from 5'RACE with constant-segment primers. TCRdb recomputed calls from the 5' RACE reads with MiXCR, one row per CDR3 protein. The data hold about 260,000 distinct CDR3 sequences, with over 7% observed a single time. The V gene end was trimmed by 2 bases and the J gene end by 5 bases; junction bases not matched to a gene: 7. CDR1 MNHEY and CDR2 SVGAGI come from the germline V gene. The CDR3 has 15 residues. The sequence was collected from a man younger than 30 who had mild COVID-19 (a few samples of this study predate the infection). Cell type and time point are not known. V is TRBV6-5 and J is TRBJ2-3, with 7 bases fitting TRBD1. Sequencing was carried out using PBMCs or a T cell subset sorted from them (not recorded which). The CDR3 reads CASSYTGQAGDTQYF. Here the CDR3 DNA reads TGTGCCAGCAGTTACACCGGACAGGCGGGAGATACGCAGTATTTT.